This paragraph reports one T cell receptor beta chain. Its antigen is unidentified. The data stem from a study of graft-versus-host responses after intestinal transplantation. V was trimmed by 1 base and J by 9 bases, leaving 6 bases between them. This CDR3 has 11 residues. Germline lookup yields CDR1 SGHKS and CDR2 YYEKEE (reference sequence). Assay used: immunoSEQ multiplex PCR; TCRdb lists only in-frame clones, some missing. The sample shows tens of thousands of clones, around 86% of them seen only once. The chain has TRBV5-5 and TRBJ2-3; D is undetermined. Material: unstimulated CD8+ T cells sorted from spleen or lymph node cells, obtained before transplant. This TCR came from a human donor who was the organ donor for an intestinal transplant. The CDR3 bases are TGTGCCAGCAGCTTGCGGATGACGCAGTATTTT. Its translation is CASSLRMTQYF.